This T cell receptor (beta chain) comes out of a study of beta chain features in type 1 diabetes. Points from the study as a whole: When VDJ junctions were examined, type 1 diabetes patients showed fewer insertions and more deletions. Across all four CD4+ subsets, people with type 1 diabetes showed modestly shorter TCRB CDR3s.

As regards this clone: Antigen: not known.

Populations obtained by sorting all exceeded 95% purity. Reverse transcribing all isolated RNA meant expressed TCRB transcripts were sequenced. Each sample of naive, central memory or regulatory T cells had, on average, approximately 4 million reads. Repertoires were generated with immunoSEQ multiplex PCR, while TCRdb's copy carries only in-frame clones and drops some. The profile shows a few hundred thousand clones, roughly 14% of them singletons. The receptor's source is a man aged 25 to 40 with type 1 diabetes. The sequenced sample was naive CD4+ T cells from blood.

CDR3 in DNA: TGCGCCAGCAGCTTGGGACTAGCGGGGGGCACCGGGGAGCTGTTTTTT. Its protein product is CASSLGLAGGTGELFF. The chain combines TRBV5-1 with TRBJ2-2; 13 nucleotides line up with TRBD2. Germline V gene data show CDR1 as SGHRS and CDR2 as YFSETQ. The CDR3 contains 16 residues. With 0 bases clipped from V and 4 bases from J, the junction kept 0 bases outside the gene matches.